The clone carrying this T cell receptor beta chain was picked up one time. PCR used 60 Vbeta primers and 13 Jbeta primers. Repertoires were generated with immunoSEQ multiplex PCR, while TCRdb's copy carries only in-frame clones and drops some. The data show under 250,000 clones, around 80% seen once. Germline-derived CDR1 and CDR2 are LNHDA and SQIVND (reference sequence). J lost 1 base, V lost 1 base, and 11 bases had no gene match. The CDR3 runs 18 residues. The data originate from a study of cytomegalovirus exposure and HLA in healthy donors. This receptor was taken from a man in his fifties in good health and CMV-seronegative. Sequences were obtained from PBMCs. The chain recombines TRBV19 with TRBJ2-5; TRBD2 aligns across 8 bases. DNA for the CDR3: TGTGCCAGTAGTATAGTTCATCTAGGGGCGGGGGGCCAAGAGACCCAGTACTTC. Translated, it gives CASSIVHLGAGGQETQYF.